What follows are 30 T cell receptor beta chains derived from one specimen sequenced in a study of blood T cell repertoires in COVID-19. Profiling relied on immunoSEQ multiplex PCR, and the TCRdb table lists in-frame clones only, not all of them. Of a few hundred thousand clones listed, about 86% are singletons. The sample consisted of peripheral blood. Every receptor here comes from a man between 60 and 75 years old who had recovered from COVID-19.

This clone was recorded once. The V and J genes are TRBV5-1 and TRBJ2-2; no clear D. There are 15 residues in the CDR3. Germline V lookup: CDR1 SGHRS, CDR2 YFSETQ. Trimming removed 3 bases at V and 0 bases at J, with 9 bases between. The CDR3: CASSSGSANTGELFF. The CDR3 nucleotides read TGCGCCAGCAGCTCCGGGTCCGCGAACACCGGGGAGCTGTTTTTT.

The CDR3 is CAISESWESNQPQHF. CDR3 sequence (DNA): TGTGCCATCAGTGAGTCATGGGAGAGCAATCAGCCCCAGCATTTT. This rearrangement joins TRBV10-3 to TRBJ1-5; D is unresolved. V gave up 0 bases and J gave up 1 base, with 7 bases separating them. This CDR3 has 15 amino acids. Germline V gene lookup returns CDR1 ENHRY and CDR2 SYGVKD.

This chain links TRBV6-5 with TRBJ2-5, with D uncertain. The ends were cut back, 6 bases at V and 5 bases at J, with 7 bases in the middle. Per germline, CDR1 MNHEY and CDR2 SVGAGI. The length of the CDR3 is 11 residues. This CDR3 is CASSLRETQYF. The CDR3 DNA reads TGTGCCAGCAGCCTCCGGGAGACCCAGTACTTC.

The rearrangement links TRBV19 to TRBJ2-4; D unresolved. Trimming shortened V by 1 base and J by 1 base, and 5 bases separated the two germline ends. This CDR3 is 14 amino acids long. Per the germline V gene, CDR1 is LNHDA and CDR2 is SQIVND (reference sequence). The CDR3 sequence: CASSIGLAKNIQYF. CDR3 sequence (DNA): TGTGCCAGTAGTATAGGACTGGCCAAAAACATTCAGTACTTC. The full variable domain, in which reference TRBV19 and TRBJ2-4 provide the parts outside the CDR3, is DGGITQSPKYLFRKEGQNVTLSCEQNLNHDAMYWYRQDPGQGLRLIYYSQIVNDFQKGDIAEGYSVSREKKESFPLTVTSAQKNPTAFYLCASSIGLAKNIQYFGAGTRLSVL.

This clone has only one observation. This chain uses TRBV5-6 with TRBJ2-7, with D tentatively TRBD1 (5 bases). This CDR3 spans 16 amino acids. V shed 4 bases and J shed 3 bases, with 20 bases lying between them. In germline, CDR1 is SGHDT, CDR2 YYEEEE. CDR3 region: CASSRIDSLRDYEQYF. CDR3 sequence (DNA): TGTGCCAGCAGCCGTATTGACAGCCTAAGAGACTACGAGCAGTACTTC.

J is TRBJ1-5 and V is TRBV28; 9 bases are shared with TRBD1. The V and J ends lost 6 bases and 2 bases, in that order; junction bases with no gene match: 2. Per the germline V gene, CDR1 is MDHEN and CDR2 is SYDVKM. This CDR3 region has 14 residues. The CDR3 reads CASRGQGGNQPQHF. In DNA, the CDR3 is TGTGCCAGCAGGGGACAGGGAGGCAATCAGCCCCAGCATTTT.

The rearrangement uses TRBV20-1 and TRBJ2-7; TRBD2 matches at 9 bases. The CDR3 extends over 14 amino acids. Per germline, CDR1 DFQATT and CDR2 SNEGSKA (reference sequence). With V trimmed by 3 bases and J by 3 bases, 6 bases remained unmatched. The CDR3 loop is CSASRGRDGYEQYF. Written as DNA, the CDR3 is TGCAGTGCTAGTCGCGGGAGGGACGGCTACGAGCAGTACTTC.

The chain joins TRBV5-4 to TRBJ1-2, with a tentative D call TRBD1 (5 bases). V lost 4 bases and J lost 0, with 10 bases in between. The V gene's germline CDR1 is SGHNT and CDR2 YYREEE (reference sequence). The CDR3 has 14 amino acids. The CDR3 region has the DNA TGTGCCAGCAGCGCAACAGGCCCTAACTATGGCTACACCTTC. Translated: CASSATGPNYGYTF. Filled out from reference TRBV5-4 and TRBJ1-2, the complete variable domain reads ETGVTQSPTHLIKTRGQQVTLRCSSQSGHNTVSWYQQALGQGPQFIFQYYREEENGRGNFPPRFSGLQFPNYSSELNVNALELDDSALYLCASSATGPNYGYTFGSGTRLTVV.

The V call is TRBV19, the J call TRBJ2-1; TRBD1 agrees at 10 bases. V shed 5 bases, J shed 3 bases, and the junction held 7 bases outside the gene matches. The CDR3 contains 16 residues. Germline assignment: CDR1 LNHDA and CDR2 SQIVND (reference sequence). The CDR3 bases are TGTGCCAGTAGTGCAGGGACAGGGGCCATCTACAATGAGCAGTTCTTC. Amino acid sequence: CASSAGTGAIYNEQFF.

The chain has TRBV5-1 and TRBJ1-4; the D gene is possibly TRBD1 (5 bases). V lost 7 bases and J 0 bases, leaving 10 bases between the germline ends. This CDR3 contains 14 residues. Germline loops: CDR1 SGHRS, CDR2 YFSETQ. CDR3 amino acids: CASHPGATNEKLFF. The CDR3 DNA sequence: TGCGCCAGCCACCCGGGGGCAACTAATGAAAAACTGTTTTTT.

This chain links TRBV27 with TRBJ2-2; 11 bases match TRBD1. From germline, CDR1 is MNHEY and CDR2 SMNVEV (reference sequence). After removal of 2 bases from V and 8 bases from J, the junction contained 10 bases not matched to a gene. The CDR3 length is 17 residues. The CDR3 DNA follows: TGTGCCAGCAGTTTACGTCCCGGACAGGGGGCTTCTGGGGAGCTGTTTTTT. Its protein product is CASSLRPGQGASGELFF.

The V call is TRBV27, the J call TRBJ1-3; D gene uncertain. V lost 5 bases and J 3 bases, leaving 8 bases between the germline ends. The germline CDR1 and CDR2 sequences are MNHEY and SMNVEV (reference sequence). The CDR3 is made up of 13 amino acids. The CDR3 DNA is TGTGCCAGCAGTGTCGCCGGTGGAAACACCATATATTTT. Protein: CASSVAGGNTIYF.

This rearrangement joins TRBV28 to TRBJ2-1; 10 positions match TRBD1. This CDR3 has 15 residues. Trimming took 5 bases from V and 7 from J; bases not matched to a gene: 8. The V gene's germline CDR1 is MDHEN and CDR2 SYDVKM. This chain's CDR3 is CASSAPGQGYNEQFF. Here the CDR3 DNA reads TGTGCCAGCAGTGCTCCGGGACAGGGGTATAATGAGCAGTTCTTC.

The V call is TRBV4-1, the J call TRBJ2-1; maybe TRBD2 (5 bases). The CDR3 is made up of 17 amino acids. The V end was cut by 1 base, the J end by 6 bases, with 19 bases between. Germline loops: CDR1 MGHRA, CDR2 YSYEKL. CDR3 residues: CASSQASLAALVNEQFF. CDR3 nucleotide sequence: TGCGCCAGCAGCCAAGCCTCCCTAGCAGCATTAGTCAATGAGCAGTTCTTC.

The chain uses TRBV18 and TRBJ1-1; D not resolved. The CDR3 has 12 amino acids. V lost 10 bases and J 2 bases, leaving 11 bases between the germline ends. Per germline, CDR1 KGHSH and CDR2 LQKENI. The CDR3 DNA reads TGTGCCACCCCAGGCGCCAACACTGAAGCTTTCTTT. Translation gives CATPGANTEAFF. The entire variable domain, with the rest obtained from reference TRBV18 and TRBJ1-1, is as follows: NAGVMQNPRHLVRRRGQEARLRCSPMKGHSHVYWYRQLPEEGLKFMVYLQKENIIDESGMPKERFSAEFPKEGPSILRIQQVVRGDSAAYFCATPGANTEAFFGQGTRLTVV.

The CDR3 loop is CASSLVGVGEQFF. In DNA, the CDR3 is TGTGCCAGCAGCTTGGTAGGGGTCGGTGAGCAGTTCTTC. This chain joins TRBV5-4 and TRBJ2-1; D perhaps matches TRBD1 (5 bases). V dropped 0 bases and J dropped 9 bases, with 10 bases sitting between them. Germline V gene data show CDR1 as SGHNT and CDR2 as YYREEE (reference sequence). The CDR3 runs to 13 residues.

The V call is TRBV5-1, the J call TRBJ2-5; 8 bases match TRBD2. Germline V gene data show CDR1 as SGHRS and CDR2 as YFSETQ. The CDR3 sequence is 15 residues long. V was pared by 1 base and J by 4 bases, with 6 bases of the junction left unmatched. CDR3 nucleotide sequence: TGCGCCAGCAGCTTGACGGGGGGGGCCCGAGAGACCCAGTACTTC. It specifies CASSLTGGARETQYF.

This sequence joins TRBV7-2 and TRBJ2-3; D is unresolved. Trimming left V 5 bases short and J 3 bases short, with 15 bases between. This CDR3 is 15 amino acids long. Per the germline V gene, CDR1 is SGHTA and CDR2 is FQGNSA. The chain's CDR3 is CASSPTARQTDTQYF. The CDR3 bases are TGTGCCAGCAGCCCGACGGCCAGGCAAACAGATACGCAGTATTTT.

The chain links TRBV13 to TRBJ1-5; D call uncertain. This CDR3 is 16 amino acids long. Germline CDR1 PRHDT, CDR2 FYEKMQ (reference sequence). V lost 0 bases to trimming and J lost 5 bases, with 14 bases between them. The CDR3 loop is CASSLGRSRVDQPQHF. The CDR3 DNA reads TGTGCCAGCAGCTTAGGCCGGTCCCGAGTGGATCAGCCCCAGCATTTT.

J is TRBJ2-7 and V is TRBV6-5; 7 nucleotides line up with TRBD1. The CDR3 is made up of 14 amino acids. The V segment lost 6 bases and the J segment 2 bases; nucleotides outside the gene matches: 7. The germline V gene has CDR1 MNHEY and CDR2 SVGAGI. The CDR3 nucleotides read TGTGCCAGCAGGCACAGGGGTTCAGCCTACGAGCAGTACTTC. It translates to CASRHRGSAYEQYF.

CDR3 DNA: TGTGCCAGCTCACCACCCTCCCTCTCTGGAAACACCATATATTTT. The encoded protein is CASSPPSLSGNTIYF. The chain links TRBV18 to TRBJ1-3; D remains unclear. The CDR3 loop spans 15 amino acids. Germline V gene sequence: CDR1 KGHSH, CDR2 LQKENI. Trimming shortened V by 0 bases and J by 0 bases, and 6 bases separated the two germline ends.

The chain carries TRBV28 and TRBJ1-2, with D perhaps matching TRBD1 (5 bases). This CDR3 comprises 15 residues. Germline CDR1 reads MDHEN; CDR2 reads SYDVKM. V was shortened by 2 bases and J by 6 bases, with 16 bases between the two germline ends. The CDR3: CASSLIPPGGDGYTF. Written as DNA, the CDR3 is TGTGCCAGCAGTTTAATCCCCCCGGGGGGGGATGGCTACACCTTC.

This sequence joins TRBV7-8 and TRBJ2-3, with a weak D call TRBD2 (5 bases). Deletions cut 4 bases from V and 6 bases from J, with 17 bases between. The CDR3 is 15 residues long. The germline CDR1 and CDR2 sequences are SGHVS and FQNEAQ. In nucleotides, the CDR3 is TGTGCCAGCAGCTCTCGACGGGAAGGGTTGGATACGCAGTATTTT. This encodes CASSSRREGLDTQYF.

The chain has TRBV19 and TRBJ1-3; the D gene is possibly TRBD1 (5 bases). V lost 7 bases and J 2 bases, leaving 12 bases between the germline ends. Per germline, CDR1 LNHDA and CDR2 SQIVND (reference sequence). The CDR3 is 14 amino acids. In nucleotides, the CDR3 is TGTGCCAGTAACATAAGGGGAACTGGAAACACCATATATTTT. It translates to CASNIRGTGNTIYF.

The rearrangement joins TRBV14 to TRBJ2-7; D might be TRBD1 (6 bases). Germline-derived CDR1 and CDR2 are SGHDN and FVKESK. V dropped 1 base and J dropped 2 bases, with 9 bases sitting between them. The CDR3 is made up of 14 amino acids. CDR3: CASSQVQGPYEQYF. As DNA, the CDR3 is TGTGCCAGCAGCCAAGTACAGGGACCCTACGAGCAGTACTTC. The entire variable domain, with the rest obtained from reference TRBV14 and TRBJ2-7, is as follows: EAGVTQFPSHSVIEKGQTVTLRCDPISGHDNLYWYRRVMGKEIKFLLHFVKESKQDESGMPNNRFLAERTGGTYSTLKVQPAELEDSGVYFCASSQVQGPYEQYFGPGTRLTVT.

The chain couples TRBV19 to TRBJ1-6; D possibly corresponds to TRBD1 (5 bases). The V gene lost 7 bases and the J gene lost 8 bases, with 15 bases spanning the gap. The germline gives CDR1 LNHDA, CDR2 SQIVND (reference sequence). The CDR3 contains 14 residues. The CDR3 spells CASKRAQGDSPLHF. The CDR3 DNA sequence: TGTGCCAGTAAACGGGCCCAAGGGGATTCACCCCTCCACTTT.

This chain joins TRBV19 and TRBJ1-1; a weak D match, TRBD1 (6 bases). Deletions cut 4 bases from V and 0 bases from J, with 12 bases between. This CDR3 has 15 amino acids. CDR1 and CDR2 (germline): LNHDA, SQIVND (reference sequence). This CDR3 reads CASSRHREMNTEAFF. CDR3 sequence (DNA): TGTGCCAGTAGTAGACACAGGGAAATGAACACTGAAGCTTTCTTT. Complete variable domain (other parts from reference TRBV19 and TRBJ1-1): DGGITQSPKYLFRKEGQNVTLSCEQNLNHDAMYWYRQDPGQGLRLIYYSQIVNDFQKGDIAEGYSVSREKKESFPLTVTSAQKNPTAFYLCASSRHREMNTEAFFGQGTRLTVV.

The chain recombines TRBV28 with TRBJ2-1; 13 positions agree with TRBD2. The CDR3 contains 15 residues. Germline CDR1 reads MDHEN; CDR2 reads SYDVKM. V dropped 11 bases and J dropped 14; count of bases not matched to a gene: 18. CDR3 DNA sequence: TGTGCCTCCTTTAGATCTGGACTAGCGGGAGCTCCGAAGTTCTTC. This gives the protein CASFRSGLAGAPKFF.

The chain joins TRBV5-4 to TRBJ2-1; 12 bases match TRBD2. This CDR3 spans 16 amino acids. The germline V gene has CDR1 SGHNT and CDR2 YYREEE (reference sequence). V trimming: 1 base; J trimming: 4 bases; junction bases outside the gene matches: 3. The CDR3, as DNA: TGTGCCAGCAGCTTGTCCCTAGCGGGAGGGTACAATGAGCAGTTCTTC. As protein: CASSLSLAGGYNEQFF.

This chain uses TRBV11-2 with TRBJ2-7; D gene ambiguous. The V end was cut by 1 base, the J end by 6 bases, with 13 bases between. This CDR3 spans 14 amino acids. CDR1 and CDR2 from the germline V gene are SGHAT and FQNNGV. In DNA, the CDR3 is TGTGCCAGCAGCTTAGCAAACTCGGGTTTCGAGCAGTACTTC. Translated: CASSLANSGFEQYF.